A selection of T cell receptor beta chains follows, all from one sample in a study of patients and donors after allogeneic stem cell transplantation. TCRdb ran MiXCR on the RT-PCR reads and lists one entry per CDR3 protein. The sample lists over 350,000 distinct CDR3 sequences, under 20% seen once, with roughly 7% in the top ten. The sample comprised blood, either unsorted or a sorted T cell fraction (not recorded which). Source of these receptors: a human donor who was either an allogeneic HSCT recipient or a stem cell or donor lymphocyte infusion donor (not recorded which). It is not recorded whose cells these are; they may come from a transplant donor. CDR3s include the opening cysteine and the closing phenylalanine or tryptophan. The D gene is left open where the match is weak.

.	TRBV20-1	TRBJ1-5	CSAKVPRRNQPQHF
TRBD2	TRBV20-1	TRBJ2-2	CSANLAGVAGELFF
.	TRBV20-1	TRBJ2-4	CSARMGNIQYF
.	TRBV3-1	TRBJ1-4	CASSLVHLNPREKLFF
.	TRBV20-1	TRBJ1-2	CSARFQGHGYTF
TRBD2	TRBV7-8	TRBJ2-1	CASSLAGGFYNEQFF
TRBD2	TRBV7-9	TRBJ2-2	CASSLALAAGELFF
TRBD2	TRBV29-1	TRBJ2-5	CSVAQVRGGPNRVSQETQYF
TRBD1	TRBV4-3	TRBJ1-2	CASSHHGTAISSRNYGYTF
.	TRBV30	TRBJ1-1	CAWTAYSLMDAMNTEAFF
TRBD1	TRBV24-1	TRBJ1-5	CATSEPGGQPQHF
TRBD1	TRBV24-1	TRBJ2-1	CATSDLGQGVHNEQFF
.	TRBV20-1	TRBJ1-2	CSALRPRNYGYTF
.	TRBV4-2	TRBJ2-7	CASSPWGLDSYEQYF
.	TRBV5-8	TRBJ2-1	CASPRASSYNEQFF
TRBD2	TRBV5-1	TRBJ2-5	CTSSLGTSGAQETQYF
TRBD1	TRBV6-5	TRBJ2-7	CASSYSFTGENRIAYEQYF
.	TRBV21-1	TRBJ2-1	CASSNGDQGNEQFF
.	TRBV27	TRBJ1-1	CASSSFTQGVAFF
.	TRBV20-1	TRBJ2-5	CSARGPAALPQETQYF
.	TRBV5-1	TRBJ1-2	CASSFTRDGYTF
.	TRBV7-2	TRBJ1-5	CASSTQPNQPQHF
.	TRBV7-2	TRBJ2-3	CASSRDPATDTQYF
.	TRBV6-2/TRBV6-3	TRBJ1-1	CASRKQGDRAEAFF
.	TRBV24-1	TRBJ2-2	CATSEQNTGELFF
.	TRBV7-8	TRBJ1-1	CASSLYGGTNTEAFF
TRBD2	TRBV29-1	TRBJ2-1	CSARGLAGEGVGNEQFF
TRBD1	TRBV4-3	TRBJ1-6	CASSSGQFSYNSPLHF
TRBD1	TRBV7-9	TRBJ2-5	CASSRDRVYQETQYF
.	TRBV7-2	TRBJ1-1	CASSNKPEAFF
.	TRBV3-1	TRBJ1-2	CASSQVDRNGYTF
.	TRBV19	TRBJ2-1	CATSQVGGYNEQFF
.	TRBV29-1	TRBJ1-1	CSLGQNTEAFF
.	TRBV11-3	TRBJ2-7	CASSLRVSEQYF
.	TRBV5-1	TRBJ2-3	CASSLKGPTDTQYF
.	TRBV28	TRBJ2-3	CASSANFEDTQYF
.	TRBV5-1	TRBJ1-1	CASSVKWGTEAFF
.	TRBV20-1	TRBJ1-4	CSASSYAVKREKLFF
TRBD1	TRBV10-3	TRBJ1-3	CAIRTQGADTIYF
TRBD1	TRBV6-2/TRBV6-3	TRBJ2-7	CASTGQGPYEQYF
.	TRBV20-1	TRBJ1-3	CSAHRRGSSGNTIYF
TRBD1	TRBV6-5	TRBJ2-7	CASSYSGQGWEQYF
TRBD1	TRBV20-1	TRBJ2-1	CSARGDSHNEQFF
TRBD1	TRBV20-1	TRBJ1-5	CSARAAGGTTSNQPQHF
.	TRBV29-1	TRBJ2-7	CSVGGARSLYEQYF
TRBD1	TRBV7-9	TRBJ2-7	CASSTWTGNIEQYF